The 26 T cell receptor beta chains reported below all come from one sample, sequenced in a study of PD-L1 blockade in urothelial cancer. This table comes from immunoSEQ multiplex PCR, and its TCRdb copy is limited to in-frame clones, with some not included. The sample shows around 22,000 clones, 87% of them seen only once. The sample here was PBMCs, taken around atezolizumab (anti-PD-L1) treatment. These TCRs come from a man aged 50 to 59 with urothelial cancer.

The rearrangement joins TRBV19 to TRBJ2-2, with TRBD2 identical over 10 bases. Germline CDR1 LNHDA, CDR2 SQIVND (reference sequence). The CDR3 is 15 residues long. With 5 bases clipped from V and 4 bases from J, the junction kept 4 bases outside the gene matches. CDR3 loop: CASSPSGSFTGELFF. CDR3 DNA sequence: TGTGCCAGTAGTCCTAGCGGGAGTTTCACCGGGGAGCTGTTTTTT.

The V and J genes are TRBV5-6 and TRBJ2-1, with D perhaps matching TRBD1 (6 bases). The CDR3 loop spans 15 amino acids. Trimming left V 4 bases short and J 2 bases short, with 13 bases between. In germline, CDR1 is SGHDT, CDR2 YYEEEE. The CDR3 sequence: CASSLPGQPYNEQFF. The CDR3 DNA reads as TGTGCCAGCAGCCTACCGGGACAACCCTACAATGAGCAGTTCTTC.

This sequence joins TRBV5-5 and TRBJ2-2; D possibly corresponds to TRBD2 (5 bases). Germline V CDR1 and CDR2: SGHKS, YYEKEE (reference sequence). V lost 0 bases to trimming and J lost 3 bases, with 9 bases between them. The CDR3 is made up of 15 amino acids. The CDR3 protein is CASSLGGIDTGELFF. The CDR3 DNA follows: TGTGCCAGCAGCTTGGGAGGGATCGACACCGGGGAGCTGTTTTTT.

This clone came up once. The chain combines TRBV19 with TRBJ2-3, with TRBD1 matching over 9 bases. V was pared by 6 bases and J by 4 bases, with 14 bases of the junction left unmatched. The CDR3 runs 17 residues. Germline V gene data show CDR1 as LNHDA and CDR2 as SQIVND (reference sequence). CDR3 nucleotides: TGTGCCAGTAGCACTCTCCCGGGACAGGGTGGGTCAGATACGCAGTATTTT. This encodes CASSTLPGQGGSDTQYF.

This sequence joins TRBV19 and TRBJ2-7, with TRBD2 matching over 13 bases. The germline V gene encodes CDR1 LNHDA and CDR2 SQIVND (reference sequence). This CDR3 is built from 15 residues. V dropped 7 bases and J dropped 4; count of bases not matched to a gene: 7. CDR3 sequence: CASTRGTSGTYEQYF. DNA of the CDR3: TGTGCCAGTACCCGAGGGACTAGCGGGACTTACGAGCAGTACTTC.

The chain combines TRBV4-1 with TRBJ2-7; 14 nucleotides line up with TRBD2. The CDR3 runs 17 residues. V shed 4 bases, J shed 0 bases, and the junction held 5 bases outside the gene matches. Germline CDR1 MGHRA, CDR2 YSYEKL. CDR3 amino acids: CASSLGLAGGSSYEQYF. The CDR3 DNA follows: TGCGCCAGCAGCCTCGGACTAGCGGGGGGCAGCTCCTACGAGCAGTACTTC.

This clone was counted once. The chain uses TRBV27 and TRBJ1-5; D gene uncertain. V dropped 0 bases and J dropped 6 bases, with 12 bases sitting between them. The CDR3 is made up of 15 amino acids. Germline V gives CDR1 MNHEY, CDR2 SMNVEV (reference sequence). Here the CDR3 reads CASSLSSVNSQPQHF. CDR3 in DNA: TGTGCCAGCAGTTTATCCTCCGTAAACAGTCAGCCCCAGCATTTT.

The rearrangement uses TRBV5-1 and TRBJ2-1; tentatively, D is TRBD2 (5 bases). Germline-derived CDR1 and CDR2 are SGHRS and YFSETQ. V lost 0 bases and J 3 bases, leaving 10 bases between the germline ends. This CDR3 is built from 15 residues. This CDR3 reads CASSLDGLNYNEQFF. CDR3 nucleotides: TGCGCCAGCAGCTTGGACGGACTGAACTACAATGAGCAGTTCTTC.

The chain combines TRBV5-6 with TRBJ2-4, with D possibly matching TRBD1 (6 bases). CDR1 and CDR2 (germline): SGHDT, YYEEEE. The V and J ends lost 1 base and 3 bases respectively, with 8 bases between them. CDR3 length equals 14 residues. The CDR3 sequence: CASSLWGRKNIQYF. The CDR3 DNA reads TGTGCCAGCAGCTTGTGGGGGCGCAAAAACATTCAGTACTTC.

The chain joins TRBV15 to TRBJ2-7, with a possible D match to TRBD1 (6 bases). CDR1 and CDR2 (germline): LNHNV, YYDKDF (reference sequence). This CDR3 spans 15 amino acids. V lost 2 bases and J lost 5, with 16 bases in between. The CDR3 is CATSRSTRGFDEQYF. The CDR3 bases are TGTGCCACCAGCAGATCCACAAGGGGGTTCGACGAGCAGTACTTC.

This chain links TRBV7-9 with TRBJ2-2; TRBD2 matches 8 bases. The CDR3 length is 13 residues. After removal of 5 bases from V and 7 bases from J, the junction contained 3 bases not matched to a gene. Germline CDR1 reads SEHNR; CDR2 reads FQNEAQ (reference sequence). In DNA form, the CDR3 reads TGTGCCAGCAGCCCCGCGGGGGGCGGGGAGCTGTTTTTT. This sequence encodes CASSPAGGGELFF.

This chain joins TRBV25-1 and TRBJ2-1; 11 positions match TRBD1. The trim removed 8 bases at V and 8 bases at J, leaving 8 bases unmatched. The CDR3 runs 14 residues. Germline assignment: CDR1 MGHDK and CDR2 SYGVNS. The DNA of the CDR3 is TGTGCCAGCGCCGGGACAGGGGGTCACGATGAGCAGTTCTTC. Protein: CASAGTGGHDEQFF.

CDR3 coding DNA: TGCGCCAGCAGCCAAGATCTAGGCAACCAAGAGACCCAGTACTTC. Amino acids: CASSQDLGNQETQYF. V and J are TRBV4-3 and TRBJ2-5; D ambiguous. The CDR3 spans 15 residues. V was trimmed by 0 bases and J by 0 bases, leaving 8 bases between them. The germline V gene encodes CDR1 LGHNA and CDR2 YSLEER.

V usage is TRBV5-1 and J usage is TRBJ2-5; D perhaps matches TRBD2 (6 bases). V lost 0 bases, J lost 1 base, and 7 bases lay in between. Germline V gene lookup returns CDR1 SGHRS and CDR2 YFSETQ. The CDR3 runs 14 residues. The CDR3 nucleotides are TGCGCCAGCAGCTTGGGCGGGGTCCAAGAGACCCAGTACTTC. Translated, it gives CASSLGGVQETQYF.

The chain joins TRBV14 to TRBJ2-5; unclear D gene. Trimming left V 0 bases short and J 7 bases short, with 6 bases between. The germline CDR1 and CDR2 sequences are SGHDN and FVKESK. This CDR3 comprises 12 residues. The CDR3, as DNA: TGTGCCAGCAGCCAAGATCTTATGACCCAGTACTTC. Its protein is CASSQDLMTQYF.

The chain has TRBV10-3 and TRBJ2-3; 9 bases align to TRBD2. The CDR3 contains 16 residues. V shed 2 bases and J 2 bases; nucleotides not matched to a gene: 5. Germline assignment: CDR1 ENHRY and CDR2 SYGVKD. CDR3 sequence: CAISEATSGLTDTQYF. The CDR3 DNA sequence: TGTGCCATCAGTGAGGCTACTAGCGGGCTCACAGATACGCAGTATTTT.

J is TRBJ1-1 and V is TRBV30, with 9 bases lining up with TRBD1. CDR3 size: 15 residues. V lost 3 bases to trimming and J lost 5 bases; unmatched junction nucleotides: 10. Germline assignment: CDR1 GTSNPN and CDR2 SVGIG (reference sequence). CDR3 sequence: CAWSRLGQGETEAFF. The DNA of the CDR3 is TGTGCCTGGAGCCGATTGGGACAGGGTGAAACTGAAGCTTTCTTT.

V usage is TRBV11-2 and J usage is TRBJ2-7, with 7 positions matching TRBD1. CDR3 length equals 16 residues. Germline CDR1 reads SGHAT; CDR2 reads FQNNGV. V was pared by 3 bases and J by 3 bases, with 11 bases of the junction left unmatched. The CDR3 spells CASSLRGRDSFYEQYF. Written as DNA, the CDR3 is TGTGCCAGCAGCTTGAGGGGCCGGGACAGCTTCTACGAGCAGTACTTC.

The chain carries TRBV7-7 and TRBJ2-3; D perhaps matches TRBD2 (5 bases). Trimming removed 0 bases from V and 2 bases from J, with 15 bases in between. The CDR3 contains 17 residues. The germline gives CDR1 SSHAT, CDR2 FNYEAQ (reference sequence). CDR3 residues: CASSLAPSGSHTDTQYF. CDR3 nucleotide sequence: TGTGCCAGCAGCTTAGCCCCCAGCGGATCCCACACAGATACGCAGTATTTT.

This sequence joins TRBV5-6 and TRBJ2-7; 9 bases map to TRBD1. Unmatched junction bases numbered 15, after V lost 2 bases and J lost 3 bases. Germline CDR1 reads SGHDT; CDR2 reads YYEEEE. The CDR3 contains 18 residues. The CDR3 loop reads CASSLPGTGSFRGYEQYF. CDR3 DNA sequence: TGTGCCAGCAGCTTACCCGGGACAGGGTCATTTAGGGGCTACGAGCAGTACTTC.

The chain employs TRBV27 and TRBJ1-4; 8 bases line up with TRBD1. The CDR3 has 17 amino acids. Trimming removed 6 bases from V and 8 bases from J; junction bases left unmatched: 17. Germline-derived CDR1 and CDR2 are MNHEY and SMNVEV (reference sequence). The CDR3 DNA sequence: TGTGCCAGCAGGGCCAGGGGGCCTCAACGGAATGGCGAAAAACTGTTTTTT. This gives the protein CASRARGPQRNGEKLFF.

The chain combines TRBV4-3 with TRBJ1-4; TRBD1 aligns across 7 bases. The junction had 5 bases not matched to a gene; V was cut back by 2 bases and J by 8 bases. This CDR3 comprises 14 residues. Germline assignment: CDR1 LGHNA and CDR2 YSLEER. This chain's CDR3 is CASSQTTGVEKLFF. In DNA, the CDR3 is TGCGCCAGCAGCCAAACTACAGGGGTCGAAAAACTGTTTTTT.

The V gene is TRBV28, the J gene TRBJ1-5, with D possibly matching TRBD1 (5 bases). Germline V gene lookup returns CDR1 MDHEN and CDR2 SYDVKM. Trimming pared 2 bases from V and 4 bases from J, leaving 15 bases between. This CDR3 is built from 16 residues. CDR3 loop: CASSLPPGSGNQPQHF. In nucleotides, the CDR3 is TGTGCCAGCAGTTTACCCCCAGGGTCGGGTAATCAGCCCCAGCATTTT.

The gene calls are TRBV10-3 and TRBJ1-2, with D possibly TRBD1 on 5 matching bases. V lost 0 bases and J 4 bases, leaving 12 bases between the germline ends. The V gene's germline CDR1 is ENHRY and CDR2 SYGVKD. This CDR3 region has 15 residues. CDR3 loop: CAISESTGELYGYTF. In DNA form, the CDR3 reads TGTGCCATCAGTGAGTCAACGGGGGAACTCTATGGCTACACCTTC.

The chain combines TRBV4-3 with TRBJ2-2, with D tentatively TRBD2 (5 bases). The V gene's germline CDR1 is LGHNA and CDR2 YSLEER. The V and J ends lost 1 base and 5 bases respectively, with 17 bases between them. There are 17 residues in the CDR3. The CDR3 DNA is TGCGCCAGCAGCCAAGTAAGAAAGAGGGAGTGGACCGGGGAGCTGTTTTTT. It is translated as CASSQVRKREWTGELFF.

The chain has TRBV10-3 and TRBJ2-1, with TRBD1 matching 8 bases. The germline gives CDR1 ENHRY, CDR2 SYGVKD. Trimming removed 3 bases from V and 10 bases from J; junction bases left unmatched: 14. CDR3 length equals 16 residues. Written as DNA, the CDR3 is TGTGCCATCAGTGACCCGGACAGGGTGTTTTTGTCGGAGCAGTTCTTC. This sequence encodes CAISDPDRVFLSEQFF.